One sample yielded the 12 T cell receptor beta chains listed below, sequenced in a study of blood T cell repertoires in COVID-19. Method: immunoSEQ multiplex PCR; TCRdb's copy keeps in-frame clones and lacks some. Here the sample spans roughly 52,000 clones, approximately 86% being singletons. The material sequenced was peripheral blood. Receptors were obtained from a man aged 35 to 55 with COVID-19, enrolled during active disease.

V and J are TRBV29-1 and TRBJ2-3; possible D gene TRBD1, 6 bases. V was cut by 4 bases and J by 5 bases, with 13 bases left in between. The CDR3 length is 13 residues. The germline V gene has CDR1 SQVTM and CDR2 ANQGSEA. This CDR3 is CSVVLGAGDTQYF. CDR3 sequence (DNA): TGCAGCGTTGTTTTGGGGGCAGGAGATACGCAGTATTTT.

This clone showed up just a few times. The V and J genes are TRBV13 and TRBJ1-1, with D perhaps TRBD1 (5 bases). V lost 5 bases to trimming and J lost 1 base, with 17 bases between them. CDR3 length equals 16 residues. Germline-derived CDR1 and CDR2 are PRHDT and FYEKMQ (reference sequence). The CDR3 nucleotides are TGTGCCAGCAGCGAAAGTAGGGGTTTCGGGAACACTGAAGCTTTCTTT. Protein: CASSESRGFGNTEAFF.

This clone has just a few counts. DNA for the CDR3: TGTGCCAGCACCGGCAATCAGCCCCAGCATTTT. It specifies CASTGNQPQHF. The J gene is TRBJ1-5, the V gene TRBV28; D is undetermined. Trimming stripped 7 bases from V and 2 bases from J, with 3 bases between. From germline, CDR1 is MDHEN and CDR2 SYDVKM. The CDR3 contains 11 residues.

The CDR3 DNA sequence: TGTGCCAGCAGTGAAGGGCCCCACAATCAGCCCCAGCATTTT. The encoded protein is CASSEGPHNQPQHF. V usage is TRBV2 and J usage is TRBJ1-5; D is ambiguous. The CDR3 loop spans 14 amino acids. Germline V gene data show CDR1 as SNHLY and CDR2 as FYNNEI. V was clipped by 1 base and J by 3 bases, with 7 bases between them.

The chain is built from TRBV6-4 and TRBJ2-1; D uncertain. The V gene's germline CDR1 is MRHNA and CDR2 SNTAGT. This CDR3 spans 14 amino acids. Trimming pared 3 bases from V and 0 bases from J, leaving 6 bases between. CDR3 sequence reads: CASSEEFSYNEQFF. The CDR3 DNA reads as TGTGCCAGCAGTGAGGAGTTCTCCTACAATGAGCAGTTCTTC.

This sequence joins TRBV7-8 and TRBJ2-3; 9 nucleotides align to TRBD1. Germline loops: CDR1 SGHVS, CDR2 FQNEAQ. J lost 0 bases, V lost 5 bases, and 9 bases had no gene match. The CDR3 runs to 17 residues. CDR3 nucleotides: TGTGCCAGCAGCGGACCCGGACAGGGGACTAGCACAGATACGCAGTATTTT. Amino acid sequence: CASSGPGQGTSTDTQYF.

The chain has TRBV7-9 and TRBJ2-4; possible D gene TRBD1, 5 bases. V lost 3 bases and J 0 bases, leaving 15 bases between the germline ends. CDR3 length: 17 residues. Germline V CDR1 and CDR2: SEHNR, FQNEAQ (reference sequence). CDR3 sequence: CASSFLTGNLAKNIQYF. CDR3 DNA: TGTGCCAGCAGCTTCCTCACAGGAAACCTAGCCAAAAACATTCAGTACTTC.

The V gene is TRBV7-2, the J gene TRBJ1-5, with a tentative D call TRBD1 (5 bases). The germline CDR1 and CDR2 sequences are SGHTA and FQGNSA. The length of the CDR3 is 13 residues. Trimming pared 3 bases from V and 4 bases from J, leaving 7 bases between. Here the CDR3 DNA reads TGTGCCAGCAGCTTCGGGGGGAATCAGCCCCAGCATTTT. This gives the protein CASSFGGNQPQHF.

This clone has more than one count but fewer than ten. V and J are TRBV14 and TRBJ2-7; D is perhaps TRBD2 (7 bases). Trimming removed 0 bases from V and 4 bases from J, with 25 bases in between. Germline CDR1 SGHDN, CDR2 FVKESK. The CDR3 sequence is 19 residues long. CDR3 DNA: TGTGCCAGCAGCCAAGATCGGAGGCCCCCCCCGGGGGGCCTTTACGAGCAGTACTTC. Protein product: CASSQDRRPPPGGLYEQYF.

The V call is TRBV6-5, the J call TRBJ2-1; no definite D call. There are 15 residues in the CDR3. Per germline, CDR1 MNHEY and CDR2 SVGAGI. Trimming pared 6 bases from V and 0 bases from J, leaving 12 bases between. CDR3 sequence: CASSSGPSSYNEQFF. The CDR3 nucleotides read TGTGCCAGCAGCTCCGGCCCTAGCTCCTACAATGAGCAGTTCTTC.

The V call is TRBV6-5, the J call TRBJ1-6, with 9 bases matching TRBD1. The CDR3 is made up of 14 amino acids. CDR1 MNHEY and CDR2 SVGAGI come from the germline V gene. The junction had 0 bases not matched to a gene; V was cut back by 7 bases and J by 2 bases. CDR3 amino acids: CASNRGPYNSPLHF. DNA for the CDR3: TGTGCCAGCAACAGGGGGCCCTATAATTCACCCCTCCACTTT.

The DNA of the CDR3 is TGTGCCTGGAGTAGCCCCGCGAAGCCCCAGCATTTT. Translated, it gives CAWSSPAKPQHF. V gene TRBV30 combines with J gene TRBJ1-5; no firm D call. Trimming cost V 2 bases and J 8 bases, with 10 bases left between them. The germline CDR1 and CDR2 sequences are GTSNPN and SVGIG (reference sequence). The CDR3 runs to 12 residues. Full variable domain (outside the CDR3, taken from reference TRBV30 and TRBJ1-5): SQTIHQWPATLVQPVGSPLSLECTVEGTSNPNLYWYRQAAGRGLQLLFYSVGIGQISSEVPQNLSASRPQDRQFILSSKKLLLSDSGFYLCAWSSPAKPQHFGDGTRLSIL.